This TCR beta chain is drawn from a study of CD8 T cells in Susac syndrome. The authors negatively isolated CD8+ and CD4+ T cells and FACS-enriched TEMRA cells. Comments on this clonotype: Its matching antigen is unknown.

Germline V CDR1 and CDR2: SEHNR, FQNEAQ (reference sequence). Trimming removed 3 bases from V and 2 bases from J, with 8 bases in between. This CDR3 has 13 amino acids. cDNA came from roughly 0.53 to 1 ug RNA primed by random hexamers. With immunoSEQ multiplex PCR, TCR beta CDR3 was amplified across 54 Vbeta and 13 Jbeta. Each CDR3 protein gets one entry after TCRdb re-called the immunoSEQ multiplex PCR reads with MiXCR. The data contain under 150,000 distinct CDR3 sequences, 94% of them singletons. The study's findings and limits: An acknowledgment was made by the study that its TCR sequencing and HLA analysis involved relatively few individuals.

Material: CD8+ T cells from PBMCs. The TCR sequence derives from a human donor in good health. The gene calls are TRBV7-9 and TRBJ2-7, with D uncertain. The CDR3 nucleotides read TGTGCCAGCAGCTTCGTAGGAGCCTACGAGCAGTACTTC. It codes for CASSFVGAYEQYF.